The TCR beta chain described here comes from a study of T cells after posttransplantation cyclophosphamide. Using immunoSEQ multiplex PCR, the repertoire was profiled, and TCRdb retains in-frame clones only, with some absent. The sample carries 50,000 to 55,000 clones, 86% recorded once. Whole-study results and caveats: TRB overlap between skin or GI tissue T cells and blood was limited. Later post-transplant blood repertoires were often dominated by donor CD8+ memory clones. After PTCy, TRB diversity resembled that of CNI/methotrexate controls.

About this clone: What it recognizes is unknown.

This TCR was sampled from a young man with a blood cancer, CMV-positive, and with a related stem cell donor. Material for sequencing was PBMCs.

DNA of the CDR3: TGCGCCAGCAGCTTGGGTTCCGGGGGGCCCGGGGAGCTGTTTTTT. This translates into CASSLGSGGPGELFF. This chain connects TRBV5-1 to TRBJ2-2, with D perhaps matching TRBD2 (7 bases). The CDR3 loop spans 15 amino acids. V dropped 0 bases and J dropped 6 bases, with 12 bases sitting between them. Germline assignment: CDR1 SGHRS and CDR2 YFSETQ.